The next 23 T cell receptor beta chains were all read from a single sample in a study of blood T cells in healthy people across ages. Then a second PCR, running about 6 to 11 cycles, was carried out with a sample-barcoded 5' primer and a J-beta primer mix. MiXCR was run by TCRdb on the 5' RACE reads, yielding one entry per CDR3 protein. Of 750,000 to 950,000 distinct CDR3 sequences in the sample, roughly 24% were seen once. These same data were also listed under a study on T cells of mothers and their children.

The sample consisted of blood. The source of these receptors is a boy younger than 18 in good health.

The chain carries TRBV12-3 or TRBV12-4 and TRBJ2-2, with 7 bases identical to TRBD2. Trimming at V came to 7 bases and at J to 7 bases, leaving 9 bases not matched to a gene. The CDR3 consists of 14 residues. The CDR3 sequence is CASTLQPSGGELFF. DNA for the CDR3: TGTGCCAGCACCTTACAGCCTAGCGGCGGGGAGCTGTTTTTT.

The CDR3 DNA is TGTGCCAGCAGTTTTGCGGGGGGTTCGGTCACCGGGGAGCTGTTTTTT. The encoded protein is CASSFAGGSVTGELFF. V gene TRBV12-3 or TRBV12-4 combines with J gene TRBJ2-2; 8 bases are shared with TRBD2. The CDR3 extends over 16 amino acids. The J segment lost 4 bases and the V segment lost 3 bases, leaving 7 bases of the junction unmatched.

The chain couples TRBV4-2 to TRBJ2-5, with TRBD2 matching 7 bases. This CDR3 contains 16 residues. CDR1 and CDR2 from the germline V gene are LGHNA and YNFKEQ. V was clipped by 1 base and J by 1 base; unmatched bases: 6. CDR3 residues: CASSQGKRDFQETQYF. CDR3 in DNA: TGTGCCAGCAGCCAAGGAAAGCGGGACTTCCAAGAGACCCAGTACTTC.

The table lists this clonotype with many counts. One junction end does not reproduce the germline sequence, and a read error may be involved. V usage is TRBV25-1 and J usage is TRBJ2-2; D possibly uses TRBD1 or TRBD2 (5 bases each). Germline CDR1 is MGHDK and CDR2 is SYGVNS. The CDR3 is 17 amino acids. The CDR3 DNA reads TGTGCCAACAGTGGGACCTTCGATCTTCTGAACACCGGGGAGCTGTTTTTT. Encoded protein: CANSGTFDLLNTGELFF.

This clonotype came up a few times. The chain uses TRBV20-1 and TRBJ1-6; D remains unclear. Germline CDR1 and CDR2: DFQATT and SNEGSKA (reference sequence). V was clipped by 0 bases and J by 5 bases, with 11 bases between them. This CDR3 has 15 residues. The CDR3 region has the DNA TGCAGTGCTAGAGAGATCGGGGAACATAATTCACCCCTCCACTTT. Amino acids: CSAREIGEHNSPLHF.

The V call is TRBV7-6, the J call TRBJ2-1; D is unresolved. Germline V gene sequence: CDR1 SGHVS, CDR2 FNYEAQ. The V end was cut by 5 bases, the J end by 7 bases, with 18 bases between. The CDR3 runs 15 residues. The CDR3 region has the DNA TGTGCCAGCAGCGCACGGTTTAGGGCAGGAAATGAGCAGTTCTTC. It encodes CASSARFRAGNEQFF.

V is TRBV10-3 and J is TRBJ2-3; 7 nucleotides agree with TRBD1. After removal of 6 bases from V and 0 bases from J, the junction contained 3 bases not matched to a gene. Germline lookup yields CDR1 ENHRY and CDR2 SYGVKD. The CDR3 loop spans 14 amino acids. The CDR3 DNA reads as TGTGCCATCAGAACGGGACAGAGCACAGATACGCAGTATTTT. It translates to CAIRTGQSTDTQYF.

This clonotype was observed a few times. The V call is TRBV20-1, the J call TRBJ2-5; 16 positions match TRBD2. CDR3 length: 16 residues. V lost 6 bases to trimming and J lost 1 base; unmatched junction nucleotides: 5. CDR1 DFQATT and CDR2 SNEGSKA come from the germline V gene (reference sequence). CDR3 DNA: TGCAGTGCGGCGGGACTAGCGGGGGGGTTCCAAGAGACCCAGTACTTC. This encodes CSAAGLAGGFQETQYF.

This clonotype was observed a single time. The V call is TRBV27, the J call TRBJ1-2; no clear D gene. Trimming took off 1 base at V and 0 bases at J, with 9 bases between the two ends. The CDR3 contains 15 residues. Germline V gene data show CDR1 as MNHEY and CDR2 as SMNVEV (reference sequence). CDR3 protein: CASSLLGTTNYGYTF. DNA of the CDR3: TGTGCCAGCAGTTTATTAGGCACCACTAACTATGGCTACACCTTC.

Many counts were recorded for this clonotype. In nucleotides, the CDR3 is TGCAGCGTTGTAGCCGTCGGCTCGCCCAACAAAAAACTGTTTTTT. Its protein product is CSVVAVGSPNKKLFF. This sequence joins TRBV29-1 and TRBJ1-4, with D unresolved. The CDR3 runs 15 residues. CDR1 SQVTM and CDR2 ANQGSEA come from the germline V gene. V shed 4 bases and J shed 9 bases, with 21 bases lying between them.

This clonotype was counted a few times. The chain uses TRBV6-5 and TRBJ2-3; 8 positions match TRBD2. J gave up 4 bases and V 6 bases, and 9 bases lay outside the gene matches. Germline CDR1 is MNHEY and CDR2 is SVGAGI. The CDR3 covers 15 residues. This chain's CDR3 is CASSTGTRGADTQYF. CDR3 DNA: TGTGCCAGCAGCACCGGGACTAGGGGGGCAGATACGCAGTATTTT.

J is TRBJ2-5 and V is TRBV12-3 or TRBV12-4; 8 bases match TRBD1. The CDR3 contains 17 residues. With 5 bases clipped from V and 2 bases from J, the junction kept 13 bases outside the gene matches. DNA of the CDR3: TGTGCCAGCAGTCCTACCCAAGCACAGGGGGTTCAAGAGACCCAGTACTTC. It yields the protein CASSPTQAQGVQETQYF.

This clonotype turned up a few times. This chain uses TRBV4-2 with TRBJ2-1, with D possibly matching TRBD2 (6 bases). Germline V gene sequence: CDR1 LGHNA, CDR2 YNFKEQ. The CDR3 runs 15 residues. V shed 2 bases and J shed 0 bases, with 8 bases lying between them. The CDR3 sequence: CASSQTSSSYNEQFF. CDR3 nucleotides: TGTGCCAGCAGCCAAACTAGCAGCTCCTACAATGAGCAGTTCTTC.

This chain connects TRBV5-5 to TRBJ2-1; D not certain. CDR3 length equals 16 residues. V dropped 4 bases and J dropped 9 bases, with 23 bases sitting between them. In germline, CDR1 is SGHKS, CDR2 YYEKEE (reference sequence). CDR3 coding DNA: TGTGCCAGCAGCCGCTTCTCGGGTGCCTTCGACCTTGAGCAGTTCTTC. Its protein is CASSRFSGAFDLEQFF.

A few counts support this clonotype. The chain recombines TRBV4-2 with TRBJ2-1; D is possibly TRBD2 (5 bases). Germline V gives CDR1 LGHNA, CDR2 YNFKEQ. V shed 0 bases and J shed 15 bases, with 15 bases lying between them. This CDR3 contains 13 residues. The DNA for the CDR3 is TGTGCCAGCAGCCAAGATGAATCGCGAGGGCCGTTCTTC. Translated: CASSQDESRGPFF.

With regard to this clonotype: A much larger clone differs by one base, so this may be a read error. V gene TRBV7-9 combines with J gene TRBJ1-1; the match to TRBD1 covers 9 bases. Trimming took 5 bases from V and 3 from J; bases not matched to a gene: 4. Germline V gene sequence: CDR1 SEHNR, CDR2 FQNEAQ (reference sequence). The CDR3 spans 14 residues. CDR3 residues: CASSLRDRDTEAFF. CDR3 DNA sequence: TGTGCCAGCAGCCTCCGGGACAGGGACACTGAAGCTTTCTTT.

J is TRBJ2-3 and V is TRBV7-9, with 10 bases matching TRBD1. The V gene's germline CDR1 is SEHNR and CDR2 FQNEAQ (reference sequence). This CDR3 spans 17 amino acids. J gave up 2 bases and V 5 bases, and 10 bases lay outside the gene matches. Written as DNA, the CDR3 is TGTGCCAGCAGCCCCACCGGGACAGGGGCATCCACAGATACGCAGTATTTT. Translated: CASSPTGTGASTDTQYF.

The genes are TRBV7-2 and TRBJ2-4; 7 nucleotides line up with TRBD2. The germline V gene has CDR1 SGHTA and CDR2 FQGNSA. J gave up 8 bases and V 5 bases, and 9 bases lay outside the gene matches. The CDR3 runs 14 residues. The chain's CDR3 is CASSPQTSSDIQYF. CDR3 sequence (DNA): TGTGCCAGCAGCCCGCAGACTAGCTCAGACATTCAGTACTTC.

The genes are TRBV7-9 and TRBJ2-5, with 9 bases lining up with TRBD2. The J call may be incorrect, as the DNA end agrees better with TRBJ2-1. The germline V gene encodes CDR1 SEHNR and CDR2 FQNEAQ (reference sequence). CDR3 size: 17 residues. Here the CDR3 reads CASSSWSGGTPYNEQFF. As DNA, the CDR3 is TGTGCCAGCAGCTCTTGGAGCGGGGGGACTCCCTACAATGAGCAGTTCTTC.

The CDR3 sequence: CASSLGRRGYGYTF. CDR3 nucleotides: TGCGCCAGCAGCTTGGGAAGGAGGGGGTATGGCTACACCTTC. The rearrangement links TRBV5-1 to TRBJ1-2, with D possibly matching TRBD1 (6 bases). Germline V CDR1 and CDR2: SGHRS, YFSETQ. V shed 0 bases and J shed 5 bases, with 11 bases lying between them. The length of the CDR3 is 14 residues.

This sequence joins TRBV9 and TRBJ1-4, with 9 bases fitting TRBD1. The CDR3 loop spans 15 amino acids. The V gene end was trimmed by 4 bases and the J gene end by 5 bases; junction bases not matched to a gene: 6. Looked up from germline, CDR1 is SGDLS and CDR2 is YYNGEE. The CDR3 reads CASSFAGTGNEKLFF. The CDR3 DNA is TGTGCCAGCAGCTTCGCCGGGACAGGGAATGAAAAACTGTTTTTT.

V usage is TRBV7-9 and J usage is TRBJ2-5; the match to TRBD1 covers 7 bases. With the DNA end fitting TRBJ2-7 better, the J assignment may be wrong. The CDR3 is made up of 14 amino acids. Germline CDR1 SEHNR, CDR2 FQNEAQ (reference sequence). The CDR3 sequence is CASRLTGTSYEQYF. CDR3 bases: TGTGCCAGCAGGCTGACAGGGACGTCCTACGAGCAGTACTTC.

This clonotype appeared a few times. The genes are TRBV5-1 and TRBJ2-7; D remains unclear. The V gene lost 7 bases and the J gene lost 2 bases, with 13 bases spanning the gap. Germline assignment: CDR1 SGHRS and CDR2 YFSETQ. The length of the CDR3 is 13 residues. Here the CDR3 reads CASAVRQTYEQYF. DNA for the CDR3: TGCGCCAGCGCTGTACGACAAACCTACGAGCAGTACTTC.